These 3 T cell receptor beta chains share one sample of origin, sequenced in a study of T cell responses to AZD1222 COVID-19 vaccine. Clones were sequenced by immunoSEQ multiplex PCR, and TCRdb holds only the in-frame ones, with some missing. This sample has about 130,000 clones, with 90% to 95% found just once. The source was peripheral blood, collected on day 0 of AZD1222 vaccination. The receptors were gathered from an adult in good health.

The genes are TRBV4-1 and TRBJ2-1, with TRBD1 matching 10 bases. The CDR3 extends over 15 amino acids. V lost 5 bases, J lost 8 bases, and 9 bases stayed unmatched. CDR1 and CDR2 from the germline V gene are MGHRA and YSYEKL. CDR3 coding DNA: TGCGCCAGCAGCTCGCGACAGGGGGCTGTCTATGAGCAGTTCTTC. Translation: CASSSRQGAVYEQFF.

The chain has TRBV24-1 and TRBJ2-5; D is unclear. The CDR3 is 15 amino acids. CDR1 and CDR2 from the germline V gene are KGHDR and SFDVKD. V lost 4 bases to trimming and J lost 1 base, with 12 bases between them. As DNA, the CDR3 is TGTGCCACCAGTGACCCAACAGCGCCCCAAGAGACCCAGTACTTC. Amino acids: CATSDPTAPQETQYF.

The rearrangement uses TRBV19 and TRBJ1-1, with TRBD1 as a possible D gene (5 bases). This CDR3 region has 14 residues. The germline V and J ends were trimmed by 5 bases and 1 base, with 11 bases remaining between them. Looked up from germline, CDR1 is LNHDA and CDR2 is SQIVND (reference sequence). CDR3 DNA: TGTGCCAGTAGTCTGGGACTCCAGAACACTGAAGCTTTCTTT. It codes for CASSLGLQNTEAFF.